This is a list of T cell receptor beta chains from one sample in a study of shared clonotypes between healthy human individuals. Sequencing was performed with immunoSEQ multiplex PCR; in TCRdb, only in-frame clones are kept and a portion is missing. The sample consists of fewer than 400,000 clones, around 67% of them appearing once. Material: memory CD4+ T cells sorted from blood. Receptors were obtained from a man aged 25-45 years in good health. Each CDR3 is given with its conserved first and last residue. A D gene is named only where the DNA matches it firmly. Part of the rows lack a size; the others show once, few, many or a class for expanded clones.

D gene	V gene	J gene	clone size	CDR3 DNA	CDR3 protein
.	TRBV14	TRBJ1-4	once	TGTGCCAGCAGCCAAGATGCGAATATCAGGGGTGAAAAACTGTTTTTT	CASSQDANIRGEKLFF
.	TRBV5-1	TRBJ2-5	.	TGCGCCAGCAGCCCACTACTAGATCAAGAGACCCAGTACTTC	CASSPLLDQETQYF
TRBD1	TRBV5-1	TRBJ1-2	few	TGCGCCAGCAGCGAGACACCGATGGAGGGGGCAATTGGCTACACCTTC	CASSETPMEGAIGYTF
.	TRBV15	TRBJ1-1	many	TGTGCCACCAGCAGAGCGGGGACCTATCTTACTGAAGCTTTCTTT	CATSRAGTYLTEAFF
.	TRBV18	TRBJ1-1	.	TGTGCCAGCTCACCCGACAGAGTCGCTGAAGCTTTCTTT	CASSPDRVAEAFF
TRBD2	TRBV19	TRBJ2-1	once	TGTGCCAGTAGCGACTCCCCGGGACTAGCTCGGAATGAGCAGTTCTTC	CASSDSPGLARNEQFF
.	TRBV19	TRBJ2-3	.	TGTGCCAGTAGTATGTTTAACAGTTTCACAGATACGCAGTATTTT	CASSMFNSFTDTQYF
TRBD2	TRBV11-2	TRBJ2-7	.	TGTGCCAGCAGCCCCACCCGGGAGGACTACGAGCAGTACTTC	CASSPTREDYEQYF
.	TRBV18	TRBJ2-7	.	TGTGCCAGCTCAACCGGGACTGGAGCCTACGAGCAGTACTTC	CASSTGTGAYEQYF
.	TRBV11-2	TRBJ1-1	.	TGTGCCAGCAGCAGACGGGGGAACACTGAAGCTTTCTTT	CASSRRGNTEAFF
TRBD1	TRBV5-1	TRBJ2-2	.	TGCGCCAGCAGCGTCAGACAGGGGGCGAACACCGGGGAGCTGTTTTTT	CASSVRQGANTGELFF
.	TRBV7-2	TRBJ2-3	.	TGTGCCAGCAGTAGAGAGGATACGCAGTATTTT	CASSREDTQYF
.	TRBV27	TRBJ2-5	.	TGTGCCAGCAGTTTATGGAATTCGGAGACCCAGTACTTC	CASSLWNSETQYF
TRBD1	TRBV6-5	TRBJ1-3	.	TGTGCCAGCTCGACAGGGGCGGTAAACACCATATATTTT	CASSTGAVNTIYF
TRBD1	TRBV5-1	TRBJ2-5	.	TGCGCCAGCAGCCCGACAGGGTCCCAAGAGACCCAGTACTTC	CASSPTGSQETQYF
TRBD2	TRBV2	TRBJ2-5	.	TGTGCCAGCTTGGGACTAGTTCTAGAGACCCAGTACTTC	CASLGLVLETQYF